This T cell receptor beta chain was identified in a study of T cells in Graves' hyperthyroidism and ophthalmopathy. The CDR3 contains 15 residues. The germline gives CDR1 SEHNR, CDR2 FQNEAQ (reference sequence). V was pared by 5 bases and J by 8 bases, with 21 bases between. Based on clinical symptoms, serum thyroxine and TRAb, thyroid ultrasound and orbital computed tomography, diagnoses were reached. TCR beta CDR3 sequences were amplified from RNA transcripts. A set of HTBI primers served as the primers for a first-round RT-PCR of the TCR CDR3. In TCRdb, the multiplex PCR reads were re-called with MiXCR into one record per CDR3 protein. The sample lists about 570,000 distinct CDR3 sequences, around 46% occurring once.

The sample taken for sequencing was peripheral blood or thyroid tissue (not recorded which). This sequence originates from an adult woman with Graves' disease, either hyperthyroidism or ophthalmopathy (not recorded which). The J gene is TRBJ1-2, the V gene TRBV7-9; a possible D gene is TRBD1 (5 bases). CDR3 DNA: TGTGCCAGCAGCGCCCAGGGAGAGGGGAGTAGGGGCTACACCTTC. It yields the protein CASSAQGEGSRGYTF.